Listed here are 32 T cell receptor beta chains from one sample, sequenced in a study of cytomegalovirus exposure and HLA in healthy donors. The PCR contained 60 Vbeta and 13 Jbeta primers. Generated by immunoSEQ multiplex PCR, the TCRdb table keeps only in-frame clones and is missing some. The table shows about 90,000 clones, with approximately 76% occurring only once. Material for sequencing was PBMCs. The receptors stem from an older woman in good health and CMV-seropositive.

The gene calls are TRBV6-1 and TRBJ2-3; a possible D gene is TRBD1 (5 bases). Trimming pared 6 bases from V and 3 bases from J, leaving 7 bases between. The germline gives CDR1 MNHNS, CDR2 SASEGT. The CDR3 is made up of 12 amino acids. The CDR3 coding sequence is TGTGCCAGCAGGACAGCTACAGATACGCAGTATTTT. Residues: CASRTATDTQYF.

CDR3: CASSPSEGPQHF. In DNA form, the CDR3 reads TGTGCCAGTAGCCCTTCAGAGGGGCCCCAGCATTTT. J is TRBJ1-5 and V is TRBV19; D is unresolved. The V and J ends lost 6 bases and 9 bases respectively, with 12 bases between them. The CDR3 loop spans 12 amino acids. CDR1 and CDR2 from the germline V gene are LNHDA and SQIVND (reference sequence). Full variable domain (remainder filled in from reference TRBV19 and TRBJ1-5): DGGITQSPKYLFRKEGQNVTLSCEQNLNHDAMYWYRQDPGQGLRLIYYSQIVNDFQKGDIAEGYSVSREKKESFPLTVTSAQKNPTAFYLCASSPSEGPQHFGDGTRLSIL.

The CDR3 is CATSRALLRDTDSNQPQHF. The CDR3 bases are TGTGCCACCAGCAGAGCCCTCCTCCGGGACACAGATAGCAATCAGCCCCAGCATTTT. The chain joins TRBV15 to TRBJ1-5; TRBD1 might be the D (6 bases). V lost 1 base and J lost 0, with 19 bases in between. The CDR3 covers 19 residues. CDR1 is LNHNV, CDR2 YYDKDF, per germline (reference sequence).

Regarding this clone: The germline gene is not matched at one end of the junction; a read error may be the cause. The V gene is TRBV10-3, the J gene TRBJ1-1; D is unclear. Germline V gene sequence: CDR1 ENHRY, CDR2 SYGVKD. This CDR3 region has 14 residues. CDR3 bases: TGTGCCATCGGTGAGCCGAGGTCTGGGACTGAAGCTTTCTTT. Amino acid sequence: CAIGEPRSGTEAFF.

This clone was counted a few times. The chain employs TRBV29-1 and TRBJ1-1, with TRBD1 identical over 7 bases. Unmatched junction bases numbered 4, after V lost 6 bases and J lost 3 bases. Germline CDR1 and CDR2: SQVTM and ANQGSEA. The CDR3 totals 12 residues. Here the CDR3 DNA reads TGCAGCGTCAGGACAGGCCACACTGAAGCTTTCTTT. Its protein product is CSVRTGHTEAFF.

V usage is TRBV5-4 and J usage is TRBJ2-7; tentative D call: TRBD1 (6 bases). The germline V gene encodes CDR1 SGHNT and CDR2 YYREEE (reference sequence). This CDR3 is built from 14 residues. V lost 0 bases to trimming and J lost 2 bases, with 9 bases between them. CDR3 DNA sequence: TGTGCCAGCAGCTTGGGGACAGTACCCTACGAGCAGTACTTC. Protein product: CASSLGTVPYEQYF.

This clone was found many times. This chain uses TRBV19 with TRBJ1-5; D is uncertain. Trimming took 4 bases from V and 0 from J, leaving 16 bases between them. This CDR3 is built from 17 residues. Germline V lookup: CDR1 LNHDA, CDR2 SQIVND (reference sequence). Here the CDR3 reads CASSTRGRSYSNQPQHF. CDR3 sequence (DNA): TGTGCCAGTAGTACCCGAGGAAGGTCCTATAGCAATCAGCCCCAGCATTTT. Complete variable domain (other parts from reference TRBV19 and TRBJ1-5): DGGITQSPKYLFRKEGQNVTLSCEQNLNHDAMYWYRQDPGQGLRLIYYSQIVNDFQKGDIAEGYSVSREKKESFPLTVTSAQKNPTAFYLCASSTRGRSYSNQPQHFGDGTRLSIL.

CDR3 DNA: TGCGCCAGCAGCCGTAGCGGGAGGTGGAATGAGCAGTTCTTC. Translation: CASSRSGRWNEQFF. The chain uses TRBV4-1 and TRBJ2-1, with 10 bases lining up with TRBD2. There are 14 residues in the CDR3. V trimming: 4 bases; J trimming: 7 bases; junction bases outside the gene matches: 4. Germline lookup yields CDR1 MGHRA and CDR2 YSYEKL.

The chain joins TRBV7-9 to TRBJ2-1, with D possibly being TRBD2 (6 bases). CDR3 length: 14 amino acids. V lost 6 bases to trimming and J lost 3 bases, with 12 bases between them. Germline CDR1 is SEHNR and CDR2 is FQNEAQ (reference sequence). The CDR3 DNA reads as TGTGCCAGCAGGTTCGCCGGGAGCTACAATGAGCAGTTCTTC. It is translated as CASRFAGSYNEQFF. Full variable domain (rest looked up from reference TRBV7-9 and TRBJ2-1): DTGVSQNPRHKITKRGQNVTFRCDPISEHNRLYWYRQTLGQGPEFLTYFQNEAQLEKSRLLSDRFSAERPKGSFSTLEIQRTEQGDSAMYLCASRFAGSYNEQFFGPGTRLTVL.

The V call is TRBV30, the J call TRBJ1-3, with D possibly matching TRBD1 (6 bases). Germline CDR1 and CDR2: GTSNPN and SVGIG (reference sequence). V was trimmed by 3 bases and J by 4 bases, leaving 10 bases between them. CDR3 length: 13 residues. The CDR3 protein is CAWRQGNGNTIYF. CDR3 nucleotides: TGTGCCTGGAGACAGGGTAACGGAAACACCATATATTTT.

V and J are TRBV2 and TRBJ1-5; D perhaps matches TRBD1 (5 bases). Germline V lookup: CDR1 SNHLY, CDR2 FYNNEI. Trimming took 5 bases from V and 11 from J, leaving 19 bases between them. This CDR3 has 14 amino acids. This CDR3 is CASSMDQGGEAQHF. CDR3 DNA sequence: TGTGCCAGCAGTATGGACCAGGGAGGGGAGGCCCAGCATTTT.

The V gene is TRBV7-9, the J gene TRBJ1-1, with 8 bases aligning to TRBD1. J lost 6 bases, V lost 3 bases, and 3 bases had no gene match. Germline V CDR1 and CDR2: SEHNR, FQNEAQ (reference sequence). The CDR3 contains 13 residues. CDR3 protein: CASSFQGAAEAFF. The CDR3 nucleotides read TGTGCCAGCAGCTTTCAGGGGGCCGCTGAAGCTTTCTTT.

The gene calls are TRBV7-2 and TRBJ2-3, with unresolved D. The CDR3 extends over 12 amino acids. Germline-derived CDR1 and CDR2 are SGHTA and FQGNSA. The V and J ends lost 5 bases and 6 bases respectively, with 9 bases between them. The CDR3 region is CASSPERDTQYF. The CDR3 nucleotides are TGTGCCAGCAGCCCCGAGAGGGATACGCAGTATTTT.

The V call is TRBV14, the J call TRBJ1-3, with D unclear. CDR1 SGHDN and CDR2 FVKESK come from the germline V gene. The CDR3 length is 14 residues. V was pared by 3 bases and J by 0 bases, with 6 bases between. The CDR3 protein is CASSHRASGNTIYF. In DNA form, the CDR3 reads TGTGCCAGCAGCCACCGAGCCTCTGGAAACACCATATATTTT.

The V gene is TRBV7-3, the J gene TRBJ2-1, with 9 bases identical to TRBD2. Germline V CDR1 and CDR2: SGHTA, FQGTGA. J lost 7 bases, V lost 0 bases, and 7 bases had no gene match. This CDR3 has 16 amino acids. The CDR3 is CASSLTLLAGVNEQFF. The CDR3 DNA reads as TGTGCCAGCAGCTTAACCCTATTAGCGGGAGTGAATGAGCAGTTCTTC.

The genes are TRBV14 and TRBJ2-5; a possible D gene is TRBD1 (6 bases). The better agreement between TRBJ2-7 and the DNA end casts doubt on the J call. This CDR3 has 16 amino acids. Per germline, CDR1 SGHDN and CDR2 FVKESK. CDR3 coding DNA: TGTGCCAGCAGCCAATACGGCAGGGGTTCGTCTTACGAGCAGTACTTC. Translated, it gives CASSQYGRGSSYEQYF.

The chain links TRBV18 to TRBJ1-1; D may be TRBD1 (6 bases). Germline V lookup: CDR1 KGHSH, CDR2 LQKENI. With 5 bases removed from V and 4 bases from J, the gap between germline ends came to 11 bases. The CDR3 sequence is 13 residues long. CDR3 DNA: TGTGCCAGCTCAAAGAAACAGGGCACTGAAGCTTTCTTT. This encodes CASSKKQGTEAFF.

The chain uses TRBV6-5 and TRBJ2-5, with D possibly matching TRBD1 (6 bases). The J call may not be correct, given that the DNA end is closer to TRBJ2-7. CDR1 is MNHEY and CDR2 is SVGAGI in the germline V gene. The CDR3 sequence is 12 residues long. This CDR3 is CASMAGADEQYF. The CDR3 nucleotides read TGTGCCAGCATGGCAGGGGCGGACGAGCAGTACTTC.

CDR3 amino acids: CASSLYRDTEAFF. The CDR3 DNA sequence: TGTGCCAGCAGCTTATACCGGGACACTGAAGCTTTCTTT. V gene TRBV7-2 combines with J gene TRBJ1-1; D not certain. This CDR3 has 13 amino acids. The germline CDR1 and CDR2 sequences are SGHTA and FQGNSA. V dropped 2 bases and J dropped 3 bases, with 7 bases sitting between them.

This clone appeared a single time. This chain uses TRBV18 with TRBJ2-2; D may be TRBD1 (7 bases). The CDR3 loop spans 15 amino acids. V was trimmed by 2 bases and J by 5 bases, leaving 12 bases between them. Germline lookup yields CDR1 KGHSH and CDR2 LQKENI. The DNA of the CDR3 is TGTGCCAGCTCACCATCGACAGGGAGGACCGGGGAGCTGTTTTTT. Translated, it gives CASSPSTGRTGELFF.

The J gene is TRBJ2-1, the V gene TRBV28; 14 bases fit TRBD2. The CDR3 is 17 residues long. In germline, CDR1 is MDHEN, CDR2 SYDVKM. V gave up 4 bases and J gave up 5 bases; unmatched junction bases: 7. This chain's CDR3 is CASSWTSGRPADNEQFF. The CDR3, as DNA: TGTGCCAGCAGTTGGACTAGCGGGAGGCCTGCCGACAATGAGCAGTTCTTC.

This clone is a singleton in its sample. No DNA is shown, since the ends of the CDR3 on it are uncertain; the CDR3 is the one TCRdb lists. The chain has TRBV21-1 and TRBJ1-5. TRBV21-1 is assigned pseudogene status. The CDR3 comprises 15 residues, both ends counted. CDR3 protein: CASSKYGCSNQPQHF.

The genes are TRBV2 and TRBJ1-1; maybe TRBD1 (6 bases). Trimming stripped 6 bases from V and 4 bases from J, with 24 bases between. Per germline, CDR1 SNHLY and CDR2 FYNNEI. The CDR3 is made up of 17 amino acids. The CDR3 loop is CASSQALLQGRATEAFF. CDR3 DNA sequence: TGTGCCAGCAGCCAAGCCCTTTTACAGGGTCGGGCCACTGAAGCTTTCTTT. Variable domain in full (rest from reference TRBV2 and TRBJ1-1): EPEVTQTPSHQVTQMGQEVILRCVPISNHLYFYWYRQILGQKVEFLVSFYNNEISEKSEIFDDQFSVERPDGSNFTLKIRSTKLEDSAMYFCASSQALLQGRATEAFFGQGTRLTVV.

V usage is TRBV5-6 and J usage is TRBJ2-2; D ambiguous. The V and J ends lost 2 bases and 4 bases respectively, with 6 bases between them. CDR3 length: 13 amino acids. Germline values: CDR1 SGHDT, CDR2 YYEEEE. CDR3 amino acids: CASSFNPTGELFF. The DNA of the CDR3 is TGTGCCAGCAGCTTCAATCCCACCGGGGAGCTGTTTTTT.

The chain carries TRBV25-1 and TRBJ2-1; D call uncertain. Germline values: CDR1 MGHDK, CDR2 SYGVNS. The length of the CDR3 is 12 residues. The ends were cut back, 8 bases at V and 8 bases at J, with 13 bases in the middle. CDR3 residues: CASSLLTDEQFF. The CDR3 nucleotides read TGTGCCAGCTCCCTCCTCACGGATGAGCAGTTCTTC.

CDR3 DNA sequence: TGTGCCACCAAGCCCCCCGGCAGACTAGATGGGGAGCTGTTTTTT. Translating it yields CATKPPGRLDGELFF. The chain carries TRBV15 and TRBJ2-2, with D possibly TRBD2 on 6 matching bases. Trimming stripped 7 bases from V and 8 bases from J, with 20 bases between. This CDR3 is built from 15 residues. The V gene's germline CDR1 is LNHNV and CDR2 YYDKDF (reference sequence).

The genes are TRBV10-3 and TRBJ2-2; D may be TRBD2 (6 bases). Germline loops: CDR1 ENHRY, CDR2 SYGVKD. The CDR3 sequence is 13 residues long. With 7 bases removed from V and 4 bases from J, the gap between germline ends came to 10 bases. Written as DNA, the CDR3 is TGTGCCATCAAACTAGCTGGCACCGGGGAGCTGTTTTTT. This sequence encodes CAIKLAGTGELFF.

This clone was seen ten or more times. This chain links TRBV5-1 with TRBJ1-2, with D unresolved. With 9 bases removed from V and 5 bases from J, the gap between germline ends came to 17 bases. The germline gives CDR1 SGHRS, CDR2 YFSETQ. This CDR3 comprises 13 residues. DNA for the CDR3: TGCGCCATCCGCGCCCGGGCGGGATATGGCTACACCTTC. Protein sequence: CAIRARAGYGYTF.

This clone was observed a handful of times. The chain couples TRBV6-5 to TRBJ2-7; 10 nucleotides align to TRBD1. CDR1 and CDR2 (germline): MNHEY, SVGAGI. The CDR3 runs to 15 residues. With V trimmed by 5 bases and J by 5 bases, 9 bases remained unmatched. Written as DNA, the CDR3 is TGTGCCAGCAGTATAGGACAGGGGGTATGGAACGAGCAGTACTTC. Its translation: CASSIGQGVWNEQYF.

This sequence joins TRBV29-1 and TRBJ2-3; D is perhaps TRBD2 (7 bases). Germline V lookup: CDR1 SQVTM, CDR2 ANQGSEA. The V gene lost 7 bases and the J gene lost 1 base, with 15 bases spanning the gap. This CDR3 region has 14 residues. The CDR3 DNA follows: TGCAGCGCCCAAGAGGGGGGGCGCACAGATACGCAGTATTTT. Translation: CSAQEGGRTDTQYF.

The chain recombines TRBV4-2 with TRBJ2-1; 11 bases line up with TRBD2. Losses at the gene ends were 1 base for V and 7 bases for J; bases not matched to a gene: 6. In germline, CDR1 is LGHNA, CDR2 YNFKEQ. There are 16 residues in the CDR3. The CDR3 reads CASSQAGLAAINEQFF. The DNA for the CDR3 is TGTGCCAGCAGCCAAGCGGGACTAGCGGCTATTAATGAGCAGTTCTTC.

The chain employs TRBV18 and TRBJ1-4; D is possibly TRBD1 (5 bases). CDR3 length: 14 residues. Trimming pared 3 bases from V and 5 bases from J, leaving 10 bases between. Germline CDR1 and CDR2: KGHSH and LQKENI. The CDR3: CASSPGDWNEKLFF. DNA of the CDR3: TGTGCCAGCTCACCGGGGGACTGGAATGAAAAACTGTTTTTT.